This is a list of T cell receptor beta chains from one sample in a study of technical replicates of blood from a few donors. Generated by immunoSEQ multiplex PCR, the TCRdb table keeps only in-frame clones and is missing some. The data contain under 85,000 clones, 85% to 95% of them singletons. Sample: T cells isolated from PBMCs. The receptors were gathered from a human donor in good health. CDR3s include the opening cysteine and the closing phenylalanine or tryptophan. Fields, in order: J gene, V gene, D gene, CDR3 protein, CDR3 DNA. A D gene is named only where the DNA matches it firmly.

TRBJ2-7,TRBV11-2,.,CASGGQLHEQYF,TGTGCCAGCGGGGGACAACTCCACGAGCAGTACTTC
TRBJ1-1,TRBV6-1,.,CASSQTGNTEAFF,TGTGCCAGCAGCCAGACTGGTAACACTGAAGCTTTCTTT
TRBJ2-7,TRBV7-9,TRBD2,CASSWTSGSSYEQYF,TGTGCCAGCAGCTGGACTAGCGGGAGCTCCTACGAGCAGTACTTC
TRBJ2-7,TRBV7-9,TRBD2,CASSFLADPSYEQYF,TGTGCCAGCAGTTTTCTAGCGGACCCCTCCTACGAGCAGTACTTC
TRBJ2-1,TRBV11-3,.,CASSLVSYGNEQFF,TGTGCCAGCAGCTTAGTGTCCTACGGGAATGAGCAGTTCTTC
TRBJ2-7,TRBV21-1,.,CASSLRRLAAYEQYF,TGTGCCAGCAGCCTCAGGAGACTAGCGGCCTACGAGCAGTACTTC
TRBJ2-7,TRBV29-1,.,CSVEVTGYEQYF,TGCAGCGTGGAAGTCACAGGCTACGAGCAGTACTTC
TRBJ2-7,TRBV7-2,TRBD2,CASSKAGGPYEQYF,TGTGCCAGCAGCAAAGCGGGAGGCCCCTACGAGCAGTACTTC
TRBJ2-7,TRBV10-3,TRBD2,CAISESQREVYEQYF,TGTGCCATCAGTGAGTCCCAGCGGGAGGTATACGAGCAGTACTTC
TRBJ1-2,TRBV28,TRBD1,CASRPPGQVYGYTF,TGTGCCAGCAGACCACCAGGACAGGTCTATGGCTACACCTTC
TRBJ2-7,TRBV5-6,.,CASSLGGPEQYF,TGTGCCAGCAGCTTGGGGGGCCCCGAGCAGTACTTC